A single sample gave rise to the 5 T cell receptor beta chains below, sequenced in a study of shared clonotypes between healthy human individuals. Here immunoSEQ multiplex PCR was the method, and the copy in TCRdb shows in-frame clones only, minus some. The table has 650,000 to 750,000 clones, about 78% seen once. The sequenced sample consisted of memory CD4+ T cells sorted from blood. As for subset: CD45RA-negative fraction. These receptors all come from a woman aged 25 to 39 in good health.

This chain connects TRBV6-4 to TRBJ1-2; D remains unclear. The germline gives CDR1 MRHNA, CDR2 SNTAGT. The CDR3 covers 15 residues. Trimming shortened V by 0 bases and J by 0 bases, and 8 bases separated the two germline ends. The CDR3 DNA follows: TGTGCCAGCAGTGACTCGCCGGCTCCTAACTATGGCTACACCTTC. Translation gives CASSDSPAPNYGYTF.

The CDR3 DNA follows: TGTGCCAGCCACGGTTTTGCTGGCTACACCTTC. Translating gives CASHGFAGYTF. This chain uses TRBV5-4 with TRBJ1-2, with no clear D. V lost 7 bases and J lost 7, with 11 bases in between. There are 11 residues in the CDR3. From germline, CDR1 is SGHNT and CDR2 YYREEE (reference sequence).

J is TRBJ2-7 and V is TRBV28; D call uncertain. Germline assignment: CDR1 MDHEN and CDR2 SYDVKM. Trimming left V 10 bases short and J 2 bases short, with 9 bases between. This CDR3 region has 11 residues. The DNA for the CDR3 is TGTGCCACTGGTCGACCCTACGAGCAGTACTTC. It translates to CATGRPYEQYF.

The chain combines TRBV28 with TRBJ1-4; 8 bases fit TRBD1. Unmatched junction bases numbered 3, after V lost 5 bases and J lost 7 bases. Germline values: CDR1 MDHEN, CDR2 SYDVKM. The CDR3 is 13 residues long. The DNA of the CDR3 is TGTGCCAGCAGTAGGACAGGGTCTGAAAAACTGTTTTTT. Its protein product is CASSRTGSEKLFF.

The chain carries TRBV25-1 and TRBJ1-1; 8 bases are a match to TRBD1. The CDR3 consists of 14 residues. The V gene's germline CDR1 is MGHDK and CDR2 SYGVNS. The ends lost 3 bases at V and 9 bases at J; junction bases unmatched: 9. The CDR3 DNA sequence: TGTGCCAGCAGTGATGGCCAGGGGGCTCTTAAAGCTTTCTTT. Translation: CASSDGQGALKAFF. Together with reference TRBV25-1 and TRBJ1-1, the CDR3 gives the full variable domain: EADIYQTPRYLVIGTGKKITLECSQTMGHDKMYWYQQDPGMELHLIHYSYGVNSTEKGDLSSESTVSRIRTEHFPLTLESARPSHTSQYLCASSDGQGALKAFFGQGTRLTVV.